This T cell receptor (beta chain) was identified during a study of spatial heterogeneity in lung cancer. Whole-study results and caveats: Ubiquitous expanded tumor TCRs appeared in blood more at resection than follow-up.

Time point defined: sample taken at primary tumor resection. No cell sorting; template was whole RNA from tumor, lung tissue or PBMC. This CDR3 is built from 17 residues. J was trimmed by 0 bases and V by 0 bases; bases with no gene match: 4. CDR1 is KGHSH and CDR2 is LQKENI in the germline V gene. About this clonotype: Its antigen is not known.

Each CDR3 protein gets one entry after TCRdb re-called the 5' RACE reads with MiXCR. The sample contains 75,000 to 85,000 distinct CDR3 sequences, 15% to 25% of which appear only once. Material: PBMCs, obtained at surgery. The chain combines TRBV18 with TRBJ2-4, with TRBD1 identical over 8 bases. The TCR sequence derives from a male donor with early-stage non-small cell lung cancer. The CDR3, as DNA: TGTGCCAGCTCACCACCAAGACAGGGGATAGCCAAAAACATTCAGTACTTC. It codes for CASSPPRQGIAKNIQYF.